The clone carrying this TCR beta chain has at least ten counts. Its target is unknown. The CDR3 totals 13 residues. Germline V lookup: CDR1 SQVTM, CDR2 ANQGSEA. Trimming removed 3 bases from V and 2 bases from J, with 11 bases in between. Amplification of TCR beta CDR3 regions used RNA as the template. HTBI primers drove first-round RT-PCR of the TCR CDR3. TCRdb used MiXCR to reprocess the multiplex PCR reads, holding one entry per CDR3 protein. This table holds around 700,000 distinct CDR3 sequences, roughly 32% found once. The sample comes from a study of T cells in Graves' hyperthyroidism and ophthalmopathy. Looking at the study overall: It was at initial diagnosis, before any treatment, that peripheral blood was collected.

Study-wide results and limits: Expanded thyroid clonotypes (above 0.001) were mostly also found in blood.

The material sequenced was blood. This chain joins TRBV29-1 and TRBJ2-7; D not certain. This clonotype originated in a woman aged 40 to 50 with Graves' hyperthyroidism. This chain's CDR3 is CSVEKADTYEQYF. The DNA of the CDR3 is TGCAGCGTTGAGAAGGCTGATACCTACGAGCAGTACTTC.